Shown below are 8 T cell receptor beta chains from a single sample sequenced in a study of T cells in Graves' hyperthyroidism and ophthalmopathy. The TCR beta CDR3 regions underwent amplification using RNA transcripts as the source. Initially, a first-round RT-PCR of the TCR CDR3 employed the HTBI primer set. TCRdb recomputed calls from the multiplex PCR reads with MiXCR, one row per CDR3 protein. The sample comprises about 400,000 distinct CDR3 sequences, 20% to 25% of which are singletons, and about 73% rests with the top ten. The sample was blood. These receptors all stem from a man in his fifties with Graves' hyperthyroidism.

V is TRBV20-1 and J is TRBJ2-5; D remains unclear. V dropped 0 bases and J dropped 12 bases, with 11 bases sitting between them. The CDR3 is made up of 11 amino acids. Looked up from germline, CDR1 is DFQATT and CDR2 is SNEGSKA (reference sequence). The CDR3 DNA follows: TGCAGTGCTAGAGATCTTGTAGCAGAGTACTTC. Its protein product is CSARDLVAEYF.

This sequence joins TRBV11-2 and TRBJ2-1; D possibly corresponds to TRBD1 (5 bases). Germline lookup yields CDR1 SGHAT and CDR2 FQNNGV. This CDR3 has 11 residues. V shed 1 base and J shed 14 bases, with 9 bases lying between them. CDR3 nucleotides: TGTGCCAGCAGCTTAGGACAGAGCAAGTTCTTC. It yields the protein CASSLGQSKFF.

This clonotype was detected only a few times. The V and J genes are TRBV19 and TRBJ1-5, with D maybe TRBD1 (5 bases). The germline V gene has CDR1 LNHDA and CDR2 SQIVND (reference sequence). The germline V and J ends were trimmed by 3 bases and 4 bases, with 13 bases remaining between them. The CDR3 is made up of 15 amino acids. CDR3 DNA: TGTGCCAGTAGTATCGGGCAGGGAGGAAATCAGCCCCAGCATTTT. This encodes CASSIGQGGNQPQHF.

The chain recombines TRBV14 with TRBJ1-1; D is ambiguous. The germline V gene encodes CDR1 SGHDN and CDR2 FVKESK. CDR3 length: 14 amino acids. V lost 3 bases, J lost 3 bases, and 11 bases lay in between. As DNA, the CDR3 is TGTGCCAGCAGCCAGCTAGATGGGTACACTGAAGCTTTCTTT. This sequence encodes CASSQLDGYTEAFF.

This chain uses TRBV20-1 with TRBJ2-7, with 8 nucleotides matching TRBD1. Germline V CDR1 and CDR2: DFQATT, SNEGSKA (reference sequence). This CDR3 spans 13 amino acids. The V gene end was trimmed by 6 bases and the J gene end by 4 bases; junction bases not matched to a gene: 8. The CDR3 DNA follows: TGCAGTGCGGACCGGGACAGGTCATACGAGCAGTACTTC. Translated, it gives CSADRDRSYEQYF.

The rearrangement links TRBV6-1 to TRBJ1-1; D is uncertain. The germline V and J ends were trimmed by 5 bases and 1 base, with 8 bases remaining between them. The germline CDR1 and CDR2 sequences are MNHNS and SASEGT. CDR3 length: 13 residues. The DNA of the CDR3 is TGTGCCAGCAGTTCCCAGAAGAACACTGAAGCTTTCTTT. Encoded protein: CASSSQKNTEAFF.

This clonotype appeared many times. V usage is TRBV7-2 and J usage is TRBJ2-3; D is uncertain. Germline V gene data show CDR1 as SGHTA and CDR2 as FQGNSA. The V and J ends lost 5 bases and 2 bases respectively, with 8 bases between them. This CDR3 has 13 amino acids. DNA for the CDR3: TGTGCCAGCAGCCCTCCGGACACAGATACGCAGTATTTT. Translated, it gives CASSPPDTDTQYF.

V is TRBV13 and J is TRBJ1-3; the D is unclear. This CDR3 comprises 13 residues. Germline V gene data show CDR1 as PRHDT and CDR2 as FYEKMQ (reference sequence). V lost 4 bases to trimming and J lost 2 bases, with 6 bases between them. CDR3: CASSSFAGNTIYF. CDR3 in DNA: TGTGCCAGCAGCTCCTTCGCTGGAAACACCATATATTTT.